This T cell receptor (beta chain) was identified in a study of CD8+ T cells in alopecia areata. The CDR3 totals 15 residues. Germline V CDR1 and CDR2: LGHNA, YNFKEQ. With 0 bases removed from V and 4 bases from J, the gap between germline ends came to 12 bases. This clone was recorded many times. What it recognizes is unknown. Study outcomes and limitations: Scalp repertoires also include resident alphabeta T cells from normal skin.

Investigators isolated RNA and reverse transcribed it into cDNA to act as the sequencing template. Using immunoSEQ multiplex PCR, the repertoire was profiled, and TCRdb retains in-frame clones only, with some absent. This table has 160,000 or so clones, roughly 66% appearing once. The chain carries TRBV4-2 and TRBJ1-2; D not certain. The receptor was isolated from a human donor with alopecia areata. The specimen comprised CD8+ T cells sorted from blood, sampled at week 0. CDR3 loop: CASSQDDSISYGYTF. CDR3 nucleotides: TGTGCCAGCAGCCAAGATGATTCCATCAGCTATGGCTACACCTTC.